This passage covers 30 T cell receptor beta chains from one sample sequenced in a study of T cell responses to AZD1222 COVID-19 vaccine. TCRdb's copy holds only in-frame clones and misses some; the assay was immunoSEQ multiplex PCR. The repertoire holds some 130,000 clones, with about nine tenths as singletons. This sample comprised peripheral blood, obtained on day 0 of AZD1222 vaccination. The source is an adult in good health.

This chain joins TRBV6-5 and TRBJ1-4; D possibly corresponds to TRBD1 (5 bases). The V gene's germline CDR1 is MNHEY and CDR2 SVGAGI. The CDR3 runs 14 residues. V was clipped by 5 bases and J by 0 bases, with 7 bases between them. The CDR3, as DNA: TGTGCCAGCAGTCGGGGGACAACTAATGAAAAACTGTTTTTT. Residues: CASSRGTTNEKLFF.

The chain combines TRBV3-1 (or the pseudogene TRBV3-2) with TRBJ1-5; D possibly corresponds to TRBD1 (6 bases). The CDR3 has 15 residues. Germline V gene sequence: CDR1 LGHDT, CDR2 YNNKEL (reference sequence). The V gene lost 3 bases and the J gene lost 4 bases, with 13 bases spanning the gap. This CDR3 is CASSQAGAGNQPQHF. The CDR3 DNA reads TGTGCCAGCAGCCAGGCGGGGGCAGGGAATCAGCCCCAGCATTTT.

CDR3 amino acids: CASSQEGGGDEETQYF. In DNA, the CDR3 is TGTGCCAGCAGCCAAGAGGGCGGGGGGGACGAAGAGACCCAGTACTTC. The chain combines TRBV4-2 with TRBJ2-5; 9 positions agree with TRBD2. V gave up 0 bases and J gave up 3 bases; unmatched junction bases: 5. The CDR3 is 16 residues long. From germline, CDR1 is LGHNA and CDR2 YNFKEQ.

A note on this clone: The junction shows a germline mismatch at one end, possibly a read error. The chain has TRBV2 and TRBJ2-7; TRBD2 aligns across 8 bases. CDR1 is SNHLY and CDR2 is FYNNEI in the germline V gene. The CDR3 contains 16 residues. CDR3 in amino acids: CASTDVTGTSSFEQYF. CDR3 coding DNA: TGTGCCAGCACCGACGTAACCGGGACTAGTTCCTTCGAGCAGTACTTC. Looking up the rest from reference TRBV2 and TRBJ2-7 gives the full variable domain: EPEVTQTPSHQVTQMGQEVILRCVPISNHLYFYWYRQILGQKVEFLVSFYNNEISEKSEIFDDQFSVERPDGSNFTLKIRSTKLEDSAMYFCASTDVTGTSSFEQYFGPGTRLTVT.

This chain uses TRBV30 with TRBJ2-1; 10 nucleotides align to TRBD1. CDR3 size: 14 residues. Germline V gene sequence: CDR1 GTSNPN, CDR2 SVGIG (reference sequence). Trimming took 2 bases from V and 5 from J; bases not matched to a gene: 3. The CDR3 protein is CAWSTGTGDNEQFF. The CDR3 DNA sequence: TGTGCCTGGAGTACAGGGACAGGGGACAATGAGCAGTTCTTC.

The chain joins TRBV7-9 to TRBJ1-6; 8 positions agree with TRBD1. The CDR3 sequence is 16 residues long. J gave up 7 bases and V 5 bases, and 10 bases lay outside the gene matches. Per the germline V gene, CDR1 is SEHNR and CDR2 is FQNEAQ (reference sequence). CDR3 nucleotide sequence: TGTGCCAGCAGCCACACAGGACAGGGAACGAATTCACCCCTCCACTTT. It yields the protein CASSHTGQGTNSPLHF. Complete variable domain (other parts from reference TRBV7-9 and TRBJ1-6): DTGVSQNPRHKITKRGQNVTFRCDPISEHNRLYWYRQTLGQGPEFLTYFQNEAQLEKSRLLSDRFSAERPKGSFSTLEIQRTEQGDSAMYLCASSHTGQGTNSPLHFGNGTRLTVT.

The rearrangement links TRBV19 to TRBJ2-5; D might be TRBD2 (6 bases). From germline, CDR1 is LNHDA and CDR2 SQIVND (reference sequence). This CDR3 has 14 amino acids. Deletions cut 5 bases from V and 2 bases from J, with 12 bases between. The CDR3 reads CASSLGTFQETQYF. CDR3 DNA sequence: TGTGCCAGTAGTCTGGGGACTTTTCAAGAGACCCAGTACTTC.

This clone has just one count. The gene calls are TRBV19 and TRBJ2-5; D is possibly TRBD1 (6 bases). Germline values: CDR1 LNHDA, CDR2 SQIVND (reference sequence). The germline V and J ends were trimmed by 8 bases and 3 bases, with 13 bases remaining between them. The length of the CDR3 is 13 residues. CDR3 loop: CASADRWEETQYF. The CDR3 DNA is TGTGCCAGTGCGGACAGATGGGAAGAGACCCAGTACTTC.

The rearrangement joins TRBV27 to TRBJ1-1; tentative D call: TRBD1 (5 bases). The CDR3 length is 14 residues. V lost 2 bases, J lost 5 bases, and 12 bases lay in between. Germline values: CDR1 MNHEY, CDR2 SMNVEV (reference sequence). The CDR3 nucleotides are TGTGCCAGCAGTTTAGGGAGGGGATATACTGAAGCTTTCTTT. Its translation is CASSLGRGYTEAFF.

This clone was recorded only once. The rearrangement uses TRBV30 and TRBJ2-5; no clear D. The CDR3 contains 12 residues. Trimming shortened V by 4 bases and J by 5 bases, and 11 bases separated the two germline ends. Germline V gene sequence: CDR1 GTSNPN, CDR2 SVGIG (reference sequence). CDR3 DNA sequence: TGTGCCTGGACAGGTGGCCCGGAGACCCAGTACTTC. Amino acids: CAWTGGPETQYF. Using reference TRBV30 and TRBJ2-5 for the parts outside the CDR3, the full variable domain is SQTIHQWPATLVQPVGSPLSLECTVEGTSNPNLYWYRQAAGRGLQLLFYSVGIGQISSEVPQNLSASRPQDRQFILSSKKLLLSDSGFYLCAWTGGPETQYFGPGTRLLVL.

The CDR3 sequence is CATSRSWSSGANVLTF. CDR3 DNA sequence: TGTGCCACCAGCAGGTCCTGGAGCTCTGGGGCCAACGTCCTGACTTTC. The V call is TRBV15, the J call TRBJ2-6; no clear D. CDR1 and CDR2 (germline): LNHNV, YYDKDF (reference sequence). CDR3 length: 16 amino acids. V lost 3 bases and J 0 bases, leaving 9 bases between the germline ends.

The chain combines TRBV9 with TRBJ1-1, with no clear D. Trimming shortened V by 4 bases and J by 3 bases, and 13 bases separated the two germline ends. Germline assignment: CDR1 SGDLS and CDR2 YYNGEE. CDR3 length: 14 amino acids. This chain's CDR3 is CASSIGRRDTEAFF. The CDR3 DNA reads TGTGCCAGCAGCATAGGCAGGCGGGACACTGAAGCTTTCTTT.

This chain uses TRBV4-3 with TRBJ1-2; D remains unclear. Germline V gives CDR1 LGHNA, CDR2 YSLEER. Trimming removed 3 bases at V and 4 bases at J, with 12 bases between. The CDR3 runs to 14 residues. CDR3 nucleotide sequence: TGCGCCAGCAGCCAGACGGCAGCTCCCTATGGCTACACCTTC. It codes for CASSQTAAPYGYTF.

The DNA for the CDR3 is TGTGCCAGCAGCCCCCTAGCTGGAAACACCATATATTTT. Amino acids: CASSPLAGNTIYF. The chain links TRBV7-6 to TRBJ1-3; D gene ambiguous. Per the germline V gene, CDR1 is SGHVS and CDR2 is FNYEAQ. The CDR3 length is 13 residues. Between the trimmed V and J ends, which lost 5 bases and 2 bases, there was a span of 7 bases.

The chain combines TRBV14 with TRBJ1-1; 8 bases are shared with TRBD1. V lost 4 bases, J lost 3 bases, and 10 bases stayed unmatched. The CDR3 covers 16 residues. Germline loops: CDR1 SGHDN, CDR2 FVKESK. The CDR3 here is CASSPRDRLIHTEAFF. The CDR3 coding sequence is TGTGCCAGCAGCCCGAGGGACAGGTTGATTCACACTGAAGCTTTCTTT. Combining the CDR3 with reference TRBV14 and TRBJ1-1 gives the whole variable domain EAGVTQFPSHSVIEKGQTVTLRCDPISGHDNLYWYRRVMGKEIKFLLHFVKESKQDESGMPNNRFLAERTGGTYSTLKVQPAELEDSGVYFCASSPRDRLIHTEAFFGQGTRLTVV.

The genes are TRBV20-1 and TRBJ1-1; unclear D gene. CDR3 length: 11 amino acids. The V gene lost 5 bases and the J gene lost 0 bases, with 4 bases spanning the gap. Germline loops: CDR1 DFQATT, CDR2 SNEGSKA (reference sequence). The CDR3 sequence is CSAGMNTEAFF. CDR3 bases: TGCAGTGCTGGGATGAACACTGAAGCTTTCTTT.

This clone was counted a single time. The CDR3 sequence: CASSYGRETGNTIYF. The CDR3 DNA is TGTGCCAGCAGCTACGGCAGGGAAACTGGAAACACCATATATTTT. This sequence joins TRBV7-2 and TRBJ1-3; possible D gene TRBD1, 5 bases. The CDR3 has 15 residues. The germline V and J ends were trimmed by 4 bases and 2 bases, with 12 bases remaining between them. Germline-derived CDR1 and CDR2 are SGHTA and FQGNSA. Looking up the rest from reference TRBV7-2 and TRBJ1-3 gives the full variable domain: GAGVSQSPSNKVTEKGKDVELRCDPISGHTALYWYRQSLGQGLEFLIYFQGNSAPDKSGLPSDRFSAERTGGSVSTLTIQRTQQEDSAVYLCASSYGRETGNTIYFGEGSWLTVV.

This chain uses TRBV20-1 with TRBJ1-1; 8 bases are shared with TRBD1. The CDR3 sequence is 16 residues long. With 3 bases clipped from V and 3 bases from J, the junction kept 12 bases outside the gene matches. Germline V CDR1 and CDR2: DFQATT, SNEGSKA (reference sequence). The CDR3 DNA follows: TGCAGTGCTAGTCACCGGGACAGGCGCCGTGACACTGAAGCTTTCTTT. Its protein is CSASHRDRRRDTEAFF.

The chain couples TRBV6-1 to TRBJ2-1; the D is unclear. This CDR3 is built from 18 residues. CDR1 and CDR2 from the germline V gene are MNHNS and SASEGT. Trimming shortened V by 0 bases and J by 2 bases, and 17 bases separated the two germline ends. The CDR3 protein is CASSEALWEPPTYNEQFF. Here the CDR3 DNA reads TGTGCCAGCAGTGAAGCGCTTTGGGAACCCCCCACCTACAATGAGCAGTTCTTC.

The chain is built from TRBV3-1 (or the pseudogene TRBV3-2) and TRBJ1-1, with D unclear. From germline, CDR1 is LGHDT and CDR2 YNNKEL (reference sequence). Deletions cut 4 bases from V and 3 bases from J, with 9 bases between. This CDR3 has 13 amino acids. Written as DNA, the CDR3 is TGTGCCAGCAGCCTGGGCGGACACACTGAAGCTTTCTTT. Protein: CASSLGGHTEAFF.

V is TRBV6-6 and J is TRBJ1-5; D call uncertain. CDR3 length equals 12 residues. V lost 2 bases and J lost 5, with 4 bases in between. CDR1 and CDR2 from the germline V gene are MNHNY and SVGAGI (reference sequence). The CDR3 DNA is TGTGCCAGCAGTTACAGGGATCAGCCCCAGCATTTT. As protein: CASSYRDQPQHF.

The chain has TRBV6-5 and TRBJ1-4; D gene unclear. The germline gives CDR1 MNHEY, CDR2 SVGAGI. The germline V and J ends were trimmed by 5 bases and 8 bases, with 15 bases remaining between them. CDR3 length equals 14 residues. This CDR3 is CASSTGSLEEKLFF. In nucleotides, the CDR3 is TGTGCCAGCAGTACGGGTTCCCTAGAGGAAAAACTGTTTTTT.

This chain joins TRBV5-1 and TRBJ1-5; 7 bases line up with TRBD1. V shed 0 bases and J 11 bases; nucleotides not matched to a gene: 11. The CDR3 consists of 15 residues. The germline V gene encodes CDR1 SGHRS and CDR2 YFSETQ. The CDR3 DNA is TGCGCCAGCAGCTTGGGTACAGGGGCGTTGGAGGCCCAGCATTTT. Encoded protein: CASSLGTGALEAQHF.

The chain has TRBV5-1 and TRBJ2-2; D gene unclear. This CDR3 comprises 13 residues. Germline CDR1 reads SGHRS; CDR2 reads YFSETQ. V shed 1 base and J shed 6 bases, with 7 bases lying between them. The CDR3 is CASSLNPPGELFF. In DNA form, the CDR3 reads TGCGCCAGCAGCTTGAATCCCCCCGGGGAGCTGTTTTTT.

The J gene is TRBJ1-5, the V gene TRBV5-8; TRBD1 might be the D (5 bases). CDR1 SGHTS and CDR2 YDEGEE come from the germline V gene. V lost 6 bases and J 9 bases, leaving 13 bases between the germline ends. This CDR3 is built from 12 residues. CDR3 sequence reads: CASIPRGGPQHF. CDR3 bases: TGTGCCAGCATCCCGAGGGGTGGGCCCCAGCATTTT.

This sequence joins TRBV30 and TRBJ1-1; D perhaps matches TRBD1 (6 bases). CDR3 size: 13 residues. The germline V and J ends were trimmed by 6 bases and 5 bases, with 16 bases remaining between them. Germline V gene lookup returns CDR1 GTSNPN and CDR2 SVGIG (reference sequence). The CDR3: CACVGGRGTEAFF. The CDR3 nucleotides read TGTGCCTGCGTGGGGGGGCGCGGGACTGAAGCTTTCTTT.

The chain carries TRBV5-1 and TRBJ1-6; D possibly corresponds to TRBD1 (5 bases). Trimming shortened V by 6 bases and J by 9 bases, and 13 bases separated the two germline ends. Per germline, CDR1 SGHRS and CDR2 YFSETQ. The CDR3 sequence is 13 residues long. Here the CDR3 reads CASTPPGGSPLHF. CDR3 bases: TGCGCCAGCACACCCCCGGGGGGTTCACCCCTCCACTTT.

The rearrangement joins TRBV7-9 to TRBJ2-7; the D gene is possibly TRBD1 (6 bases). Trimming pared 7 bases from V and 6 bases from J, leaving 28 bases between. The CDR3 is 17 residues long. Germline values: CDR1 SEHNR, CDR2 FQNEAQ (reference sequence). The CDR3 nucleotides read TGTGCCAGCAATCGACCTCCGGGCAGGGGCCTTCTAGGCGAGCAGTACTTC. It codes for CASNRPPGRGLLGEQYF.

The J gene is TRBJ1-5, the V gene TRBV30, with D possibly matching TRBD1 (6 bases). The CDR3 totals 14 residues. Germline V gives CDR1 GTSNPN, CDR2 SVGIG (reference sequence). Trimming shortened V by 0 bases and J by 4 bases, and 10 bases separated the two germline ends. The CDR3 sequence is CAWSVQQGNQPQHF. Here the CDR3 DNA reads TGTGCCTGGAGTGTACAACAGGGAAATCAGCCCCAGCATTTT.

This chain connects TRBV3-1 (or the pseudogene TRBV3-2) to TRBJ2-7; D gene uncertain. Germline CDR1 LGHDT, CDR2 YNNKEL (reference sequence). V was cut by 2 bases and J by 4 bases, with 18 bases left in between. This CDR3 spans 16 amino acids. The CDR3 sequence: CASSQSYSGRRYEQYF. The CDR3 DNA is TGTGCCAGCAGCCAATCCTACTCAGGACGAAGATACGAGCAGTACTTC.